The clone carrying this T cell receptor beta chain was observed a handful of times. This entry comes from a study of blood T cells in healthy people across ages. Per the germline V gene, CDR1 is SQVTM and CDR2 is ANQGSEA. The CDR3 runs to 12 residues. V gave up 6 bases and J gave up 6 bases, with 14 bases separating them. Per individual sample, total RNA of at least 5 micrograms was extracted. A sample-barcoded 5' primer and a J-beta primer mix were used in a second PCR of roughly 6 to 12 cycles. From the 5' RACE reads, TCRdb called clonotypes with MiXCR, one entry per CDR3 protein. This table holds approximately 2,000,000 distinct CDR3 sequences, around 40% found once.

Input material: blood. This chain connects TRBV29-1 to TRBJ1-1; maybe TRBD1 (5 bases). This sequence was found in a human donor in good health. The CDR3 region has the DNA TGCAGCGTACAGGACGGAGTAGCTGAAGCTTTCTTT. It translates to CSVQDGVAEAFF.